These 18 T cell receptor beta chains share one sample of origin, sequenced in a study of T cells in Graves' hyperthyroidism and ophthalmopathy. What was amplified from RNA transcripts were TCR beta CDR3 regions. The primer set for the first-round RT-PCR of the TCR CDR3 was HTBI. Each CDR3 protein gets one entry after TCRdb re-called the multiplex PCR reads with MiXCR. The data contain about 600,000 distinct CDR3 sequences, approximately 15% of them singletons. Sequences were obtained from blood. The receptor source for this set is a woman between 40 and 50 years old with Graves' ophthalmopathy.

This clonotype was seen many times. The chain carries TRBV2 and TRBJ1-6; no clear D. This CDR3 comprises 14 residues. V was clipped by 3 bases and J by 5 bases, with 8 bases between them. Germline V gene lookup returns CDR1 SNHLY and CDR2 FYNNEI. As DNA, the CDR3 is TGTGCCAGCAGTGACGGCAACCATAATTCACCCCTCCACTTT. Translated, it gives CASSDGNHNSPLHF.

This clonotype was seen many times. The chain couples TRBV6-1 to TRBJ2-1; a weak D match, TRBD1 (6 bases). Per the germline V gene, CDR1 is MNHNS and CDR2 is SASEGT. CDR3 length equals 14 residues. V lost 3 bases and J 10 bases, leaving 16 bases between the germline ends. CDR3 DNA sequence: TGTGCCAGCAGTGATACAGGGTACATCCGGGAGCAGTTCTTC. Encoded protein: CASSDTGYIREQFF.

In its sample, this clonotype was seen many times. The chain uses TRBV6-5 and TRBJ2-7, with a possible D match to TRBD2 (5 bases). The germline V and J ends were trimmed by 2 bases and 6 bases, with 8 bases remaining between them. Germline V gene sequence: CDR1 MNHEY, CDR2 SVGAGI. This CDR3 has 12 residues. The DNA of the CDR3 is TGTGCCAGCAGTTACGGTGGAGGCGAGCAGTACTTC. Translation: CASSYGGGEQYF.

The chain recombines TRBV15 with TRBJ1-2, with D possibly TRBD1 on 6 matching bases. The CDR3 loop spans 14 amino acids. Germline V gene data show CDR1 as LNHNV and CDR2 as YYDKDF (reference sequence). V was shortened by 8 bases and J by 9 bases, with 22 bases between the two germline ends. The CDR3 sequence: CATSRARGIVSYTF. The CDR3 bases are TGTGCCACCTCACGGGCCAGGGGAATCGTGAGCTACACCTTC. Filled out from reference TRBV15 and TRBJ1-2, the complete variable domain reads DAMVIQNPRYQVTQFGKPVTLSCSQTLNHNVMYWYQQKSSQAPKLLFHYYDKDFNNEADTPDNFQSRRPNTSFCFLDIRSPGLGDTAMYLCATSRARGIVSYTFGSGTRLTVV.

The table lists this clonotype with many counts. The chain links TRBV7-3 to TRBJ2-1; 10 nucleotides line up with TRBD2. V dropped 3 bases and J dropped 9; count of bases not matched to a gene: 11. Per germline, CDR1 SGHTA and CDR2 FQGTGA. This CDR3 has 16 amino acids. In DNA form, the CDR3 reads TGTGCCAGCAGCTTCATGGGAGCGGGGGGGCCGGGTGAGCAGTTCTTC. This codes for CASSFMGAGGPGEQFF.

The chain joins TRBV9 to TRBJ1-1; D is unclear. Germline CDR1 reads SGDLS; CDR2 reads YYNGEE. V was pared by 9 bases and J by 3 bases, with 12 bases between. The CDR3 extends over 12 amino acids. CDR3 bases: TGTGCCATAGGTACGGATGACACTGAAGCTTTCTTT. Translated, it gives CAIGTDDTEAFF.

This clonotype has just a few counts. The chain links TRBV29-1 to TRBJ2-3; D not resolved. Germline V gene sequence: CDR1 SQVTM, CDR2 ANQGSEA. Trimming took off 1 base at V and 0 bases at J, with 14 bases between the two ends. The CDR3 has 16 residues. The CDR3 sequence is CSVEGMSETSTDTQYF. CDR3 DNA: TGCAGCGTTGAAGGGATGTCAGAGACTAGCACAGATACGCAGTATTTT.

The chain is built from TRBV7-9 and TRBJ1-1; D gene uncertain. CDR1 is SEHNR, CDR2 FQNEAQ, per germline (reference sequence). This CDR3 region has 12 residues. Trimming removed 11 bases from V and 3 bases from J, with 13 bases in between. The CDR3 sequence is CAGDTWDTEAFF. CDR3 DNA: TGTGCCGGCGATACATGGGACACTGAAGCTTTCTTT. The full variable domain, in which reference TRBV7-9 and TRBJ1-1 provide the parts outside the CDR3, is DTGVSQNPRHKITKRGQNVTFRCDPISEHNRLYWYRQTLGQGPEFLTYFQNEAQLEKSRLLSDRFSAERPKGSFSTLEIQRTEQGDSAMYLCAGDTWDTEAFFGQGTRLTVV.

The chain couples TRBV7-9 to TRBJ2-3, with 7 nucleotides matching TRBD1. The ends lost 5 bases at V and 1 base at J; junction bases unmatched: 6. The CDR3 has 15 amino acids. Germline assignment: CDR1 SEHNR and CDR2 FQNEAQ (reference sequence). CDR3 sequence: CASSAGTDRTDTQYF. For the CDR3, the DNA is TGTGCCAGCAGCGCCGGGACAGATCGCACAGATACGCAGTATTTT.

This clonotype showed up many times. This rearrangement joins TRBV5-1 to TRBJ2-3; 10 bases are a match to TRBD1. V was clipped by 4 bases and J by 4 bases; unmatched bases: 6. Germline loops: CDR1 SGHRS, CDR2 YFSETQ. The CDR3 sequence is 15 residues long. CDR3 loop: CASSVGQGTPDTQYF. In DNA form, the CDR3 reads TGCGCCAGCAGCGTGGGACAGGGGACCCCAGATACGCAGTATTTT.

This clonotype has a handful of counts. This chain joins TRBV11-1 and TRBJ1-1; no reliable D call. The V gene's germline CDR1 is SGHAT and CDR2 FQDESV (reference sequence). Trimming cost V 0 bases and J 2 bases, with 10 bases left between them. The length of the CDR3 is 15 residues. CDR3 DNA sequence: TGTGCCAGCAGCTTAGCTGGGCACGTTAACACTGAAGCTTTCTTT. Residues: CASSLAGHVNTEAFF.

This clonotype was seen many times. The V and J genes are TRBV7-6 and TRBJ2-1; D unresolved. V lost 5 bases to trimming and J lost 6 bases, with 17 bases between them. Per germline, CDR1 SGHVS and CDR2 FNYEAQ. The CDR3 has 15 amino acids. Here the CDR3 reads CASSRVPFDPNEQFF. CDR3 nucleotides: TGTGCCAGCAGCCGCGTCCCCTTTGACCCCAATGAGCAGTTCTTC.

A few counts support this clonotype. The J gene is TRBJ2-7, the V gene TRBV28; 9 bases match TRBD1. The trim removed 10 bases at V and 3 bases at J, leaving 10 bases unmatched. The CDR3 is 14 amino acids. From germline, CDR1 is MDHEN and CDR2 SYDVKM. The DNA for the CDR3 is TGTGCCATCTCACCCGGGGACAGGGACTACGAGCAGTACTTC. This sequence encodes CAISPGDRDYEQYF.

This clonotype was seen repeatedly, ten times or more. The gene calls are TRBV7-6 and TRBJ1-3; D gene unclear. The germline V and J ends were trimmed by 0 bases and 0 bases, with 9 bases remaining between them. The CDR3 runs 16 residues. Germline V CDR1 and CDR2: SGHVS, FNYEAQ. This CDR3 reads CASSLAPADSGNTIYF. The CDR3, as DNA: TGTGCCAGCAGCTTAGCGCCGGCCGACTCTGGAAACACCATATATTTT.

V gene TRBV5-1 combines with J gene TRBJ2-5, with D possibly called TRBD1 or TRBD2 (5 bases each). The CDR3 totals 14 residues. Per the germline V gene, CDR1 is SGHRS and CDR2 is YFSETQ. V lost 4 bases to trimming and J lost 3 bases, with 13 bases between them. The CDR3: CASSQKGTEETQYF. In nucleotides, the CDR3 is TGCGCCAGCAGCCAGAAGGGGACCGAAGAGACCCAGTACTTC.

This clonotype was recorded at least ten times. The chain links TRBV20-1 to TRBJ1-2; 8 bases are a match to TRBD1. CDR1 is DFQATT and CDR2 is SNEGSKA in the germline V gene (reference sequence). The CDR3 runs 13 residues. Germline trimming cut 3 bases from V and 4 bases from J; bases unmatched to any gene: 4. The CDR3 is CSASRQGFYGYTF. In nucleotides, the CDR3 is TGCAGTGCTAGTCGACAGGGGTTCTATGGCTACACCTTC.

This clonotype turned up a few times. The CDR3 loop reads CAPARVAVNYGYTF. Here the CDR3 DNA reads TGTGCCCCTGCACGTGTGGCAGTGAACTATGGCTACACCTTC. The V call is TRBV7-9, the J call TRBJ1-2; no firm D call. This CDR3 comprises 14 residues. In germline, CDR1 is SEHNR, CDR2 FQNEAQ (reference sequence). The V end lost 11 bases, the J end lost 2 bases, and 18 bases lay between the germline ends.

This clonotype is a singleton in its sample. A much larger clone differs from this one at a single base, so this may be a read error. This chain connects TRBV11-2 to TRBJ2-7; 12 bases are a match to TRBD2. Germline CDR1 reads SGHAT; CDR2 reads FQNNGV. The length of the CDR3 is 15 residues. The CDR3 DNA reads TGTGCCAGCAGCCGTGGACTAGCGGGAAGTTACGAGCAGTGCTTC. It yields the protein CASSRGLAGSYEQCF. Based on the CDR3 plus reference TRBV11-2 and TRBJ2-7, the full variable domain is EAGVAQSPRYKIIEKRQSVAFWCNPISGHATLYWYQQILGQGPKLLIQFQNNGVVDDSQLPKDRFSAERLKGVDSTLKIQPAKLEDSAVYLCASSRGLAGSYEQCFGPGTRLTVT.